These 6 T cell receptor beta chains originate from one sample sequenced in a study of blood T cell repertoires in COVID-19. The table came from immunoSEQ multiplex PCR; TCRdb's copy has only in-frame clones and leaves some out. The table includes about 58,000 clones, 85% to 90% detected once. The sequencing input was peripheral blood. These receptors all stem from a man between 35 and 55 years old with active COVID-19.

The rearrangement uses TRBV5-6 and TRBJ2-1, with 9 nucleotides matching TRBD2. Germline CDR1 is SGHDT and CDR2 is YYEEEE. J gave up 8 bases and V 0 bases, and 15 bases lay outside the gene matches. CDR3 size: 18 residues. CDR3 protein: CASSLAPVLAGFSDEQFF. CDR3 bases: TGTGCCAGCAGCTTGGCGCCCGTCCTAGCGGGATTTAGCGATGAGCAGTTCTTC.

This clone was detected only once. The chain links TRBV28 to TRBJ1-1, with D hard to call. The V gene's germline CDR1 is MDHEN and CDR2 SYDVKM. This CDR3 has 13 amino acids. Between the trimmed V and J ends, which lost 6 bases and 1 base, there was a span of 9 bases. The CDR3 DNA follows: TGTGCCAGCAGCTTAACACAGAACACTGAAGCTTTCTTT. Translated, it gives CASSLTQNTEAFF. The whole variable domain, filled in from reference TRBV28 and TRBJ1-1, reads DVKVTQSSRYLVKRTGEKVFLECVQDMDHENMFWYRQDPGLGLRLIYFSYDVKMKEKGDIPEGYSVSREKKERFSLILESASTNQTSMYLCASSLTQNTEAFFGQGTRLTVV.

The chain links TRBV14 to TRBJ2-3; TRBD1 matches 7 bases. This CDR3 region has 20 residues. CDR1 is SGHDN and CDR2 is FVKESK in the germline V gene. Losses at the gene ends were 2 bases for V and 2 bases for J; bases not matched to a gene: 19. The CDR3 loop is CASSQRDRDRSFFFTDTQYF. The CDR3 nucleotides are TGTGCCAGCAGCCAAAGGGACCGGGACAGAAGTTTTTTTTTCACAGATACGCAGTATTTT.

The V call is TRBV5-4, the J call TRBJ2-7; tentatively, D is TRBD2 (6 bases). The V gene's germline CDR1 is SGHNT and CDR2 YYREEE (reference sequence). CDR3 length: 14 residues. Trimming took 1 base from V and 3 from J, leaving 11 bases between them. For the CDR3, the DNA is TGTGCCAGCAGCTTGATTCCTAGCGTCTACGAGCAGTACTTC. This codes for CASSLIPSVYEQYF.

The V gene is TRBV28, the J gene TRBJ1-2; 7 bases are a match to TRBD1. Germline V CDR1 and CDR2: MDHEN, SYDVKM. The CDR3 has 14 residues. The V gene end was trimmed by 5 bases and the J gene end by 4 bases; junction bases not matched to a gene: 7. For the CDR3, the DNA is TGTGCCAGCAGTGGACCGACAGGGCGCTATGGCTACACCTTC. It codes for CASSGPTGRYGYTF.

This sequence joins TRBV27 and TRBJ1-1, with D maybe TRBD1 (5 bases). Per germline, CDR1 MNHEY and CDR2 SMNVEV (reference sequence). V gave up 0 bases and J gave up 4 bases, with 15 bases separating them. The CDR3 totals 16 residues. In nucleotides, the CDR3 is TGTGCCAGCAGTTTATCCTTTGTTAGGAGGGGCACTGAAGCTTTCTTT. Encoded protein: CASSLSFVRRGTEAFF.